Each of the 25 T cell receptor beta chains below was sequenced from the same sample in a study of CD8 T cells in Susac syndrome. Random hexamers were used to reverse transcribe roughly 0.45 to 1 ug of RNA. From the immunoSEQ multiplex PCR reads, TCRdb called clonotypes with MiXCR, one entry per CDR3 protein. The sample consists of some 140,000 distinct CDR3 sequences, 90% to 95% of them appearing once. Sample: CD8+ T cells from PBMCs. These TCRs come from a human donor with multiple sclerosis.

This rearrangement joins TRBV4-3 to TRBJ1-4; the D is unclear. The V end was cut by 4 bases, the J end by 0 bases, with 15 bases between. The CDR3 is made up of 17 amino acids. Germline CDR1 and CDR2: LGHNA and YSLEER. The CDR3 coding sequence is TGCGCCAGCAGCCCTTCTGCCCACCAGGCAACTAATGAAAAACTGTTTTTT. Translating gives CASSPSAHQATNEKLFF.

The V and J genes are TRBV2 and TRBJ1-2; D is unclear. Germline CDR1 is SNHLY and CDR2 is FYNNEI. CDR3 length: 17 amino acids. The V end lost 1 base, the J end lost 6 bases, and 21 bases lay between the germline ends. CDR3 sequence: CASSEVAVGTEWDGYTF. The DNA of the CDR3 is TGTGCCAGCAGTGAAGTGGCAGTGGGTACAGAGTGGGATGGCTACACCTTC.

The chain employs TRBV7-3 and TRBJ2-1; D not certain. This CDR3 comprises 13 residues. Germline CDR1 reads SGHTA; CDR2 reads FQGTGA. V was pared by 7 bases and J by 5 bases, with 12 bases between. In nucleotides, the CDR3 is TGTGCCAGCAAAAGCCTGGACCACAATGAGCAGTTCTTC. Its protein is CASKSLDHNEQFF.

The rearrangement uses TRBV5-6 and TRBJ1-1; D gene unclear. Germline V gene sequence: CDR1 SGHDT, CDR2 YYEEEE. Trimming removed 4 bases from V and 6 bases from J, with 22 bases in between. CDR3 length: 16 amino acids. The CDR3 here is CASSRRKTGPPPEAFF. The CDR3 DNA is TGTGCCAGCAGCCGTCGAAAGACGGGCCCCCCTCCTGAAGCTTTCTTT.

This chain connects TRBV7-6 to TRBJ1-1; D is unclear. The CDR3 extends over 16 amino acids. V lost 1 base to trimming and J lost 5 bases, with 17 bases between them. Germline loops: CDR1 SGHVS, CDR2 FNYEAQ. The CDR3 DNA is TGTGCCAGCAGCTTAGACTCTCCCGGGGAAGGAACTGAAGCTTTCTTT. It yields the protein CASSLDSPGEGTEAFF.

The chain recombines TRBV6-6 with TRBJ2-2; a possible D gene is TRBD2 (5 bases). This CDR3 has 11 residues. Germline CDR1 is MNHNY and CDR2 is SVGAGI (reference sequence). Deletions cut 10 bases from V and 7 bases from J, with 10 bases between. The CDR3 sequence: CATLAGGELFF. For the CDR3, the DNA is TGTGCCACCCTAGCCGGCGGGGAGCTGTTTTTT.

This sequence joins TRBV4-1 and TRBJ1-1; no firm D call. The CDR3 is 14 amino acids. Deletions cut 1 base from V and 4 bases from J, with 10 bases between. The germline V gene encodes CDR1 MGHRA and CDR2 YSYEKL. The CDR3 is CASSQGWGGTEAFF. The CDR3 DNA is TGCGCCAGCAGCCAAGGGTGGGGTGGCACTGAAGCTTTCTTT.

The chain joins TRBV9 to TRBJ2-1; either TRBD1 or TRBD2 may fit D (6 bases each). Germline V gives CDR1 SGDLS, CDR2 YYNGEE. V gave up 0 bases and J gave up 5 bases, with 12 bases separating them. The CDR3 extends over 15 amino acids. DNA of the CDR3: TGTGCCAGCAGCGTAGGGGGAGGACAGAACAATGAGCAGTTCTTC. Translated: CASSVGGGQNNEQFF.

The J gene is TRBJ2-7, the V gene TRBV5-6; D call uncertain. The V gene's germline CDR1 is SGHDT and CDR2 YYEEEE. This CDR3 contains 13 residues. The V gene lost 4 bases and the J gene lost 0 bases, with 8 bases spanning the gap. CDR3 sequence reads: CASSDRRSYEQYF. In DNA, the CDR3 is TGTGCCAGCAGCGACCGACGCTCCTACGAGCAGTACTTC.

The rearrangement links TRBV14 to TRBJ2-7; the D is unclear. Trimming stripped 3 bases from V and 3 bases from J, with 3 bases between. This CDR3 region has 11 residues. Germline V gene sequence: CDR1 SGHDN, CDR2 FVKESK. Here the CDR3 reads CASSHIYEQYF. CDR3 DNA sequence: TGTGCCAGCAGCCATATCTACGAGCAGTACTTC.

This chain uses TRBV4-1 with TRBJ2-1, with 9 nucleotides matching TRBD2. Germline CDR1 reads MGHRA; CDR2 reads YSYEKL. The V segment lost 3 bases and the J segment 8 bases; nucleotides outside the gene matches: 5. The CDR3 covers 14 residues. The CDR3 region has the DNA TGCGCCAGCAGCCATAGCGGGAGTATGGATGAGCAGTTCTTC. Translated: CASSHSGSMDEQFF.

The gene calls are TRBV28 and TRBJ2-6; TRBD2 might be the D (5 bases). V was cut by 10 bases and J by 4 bases, with 11 bases left in between. The CDR3 length is 13 residues. The V gene's germline CDR1 is MDHEN and CDR2 SYDVKM. The CDR3 is CATIPGGANVLTF. The CDR3 DNA sequence: TGTGCCACCATTCCGGGGGGGGCCAACGTCCTGACTTTC.

Remarks on this clonotype: Sequence at one end of the junction differs from germline and may be a read error. The chain is built from TRBV4-2 and TRBJ2-3, with 9 bases identical to TRBD2. Germline V CDR1 and CDR2: LGHNA, YNFKEQ. The CDR3 totals 17 residues. Written as DNA, the CDR3 is TGCGCCAGCAGCCCAGGAGCTAGACTAGCGGGCACAGATACGCAGTATTTT. This translates into CASSPGARLAGTDTQYF.

CDR3 sequence: CASSLSPGAGTEAFF. The CDR3 DNA reads as TGTGCCAGCAGCTTAAGTCCGGGGGCCGGGACTGAAGCTTTCTTT. The rearrangement uses TRBV13 and TRBJ1-1; weak D call: TRBD1 (6 bases). V shed 2 bases and J shed 5 bases, with 15 bases lying between them. Looked up from germline, CDR1 is PRHDT and CDR2 is FYEKMQ (reference sequence). The CDR3 runs 15 residues.

This chain uses TRBV7-9 with TRBJ1-4; maybe TRBD1 (6 bases). V shed 1 base and J shed 4 bases, with 13 bases lying between them. This CDR3 region has 16 residues. The germline CDR1 and CDR2 sequences are SEHNR and FQNEAQ (reference sequence). For the CDR3, the DNA is TGTGCCAGCAGCTTAGGACAACAGGGACGTAATGAAAAACTGTTTTTT. Translation gives CASSLGQQGRNEKLFF.

V is TRBV7-2 and J is TRBJ2-3, with D possibly TRBD2 on 6 matching bases. Trimming cost V 2 bases and J 2 bases, with 17 bases left between them. Germline V gene data show CDR1 as SGHTA and CDR2 as FQGNSA. CDR3 length: 17 amino acids. For the CDR3, the DNA is TGTGCCAGCAGCTTAATTCTAGTGGGAGGCCTCACAGATACGCAGTATTTT. Translated: CASSLILVGGLTDTQYF.

This chain uses TRBV29-1 with TRBJ2-2; 13 bases match TRBD2. V lost 1 base, J lost 7 bases, and 12 bases stayed unmatched. The germline CDR1 and CDR2 sequences are SQVTM and ANQGSEA. The length of the CDR3 is 18 residues. CDR3 sequence reads: CSVEVSTSGRADGGELFF. The CDR3 region has the DNA TGCAGCGTTGAAGTGTCTACTAGCGGGAGGGCCGATGGCGGGGAGCTGTTTTTT.

The V call is TRBV19, the J call TRBJ2-1; D ambiguous. V was pared by 2 bases and J by 1 base, with 9 bases between. In germline, CDR1 is LNHDA, CDR2 SQIVND (reference sequence). This CDR3 is 15 amino acids long. The CDR3 protein is CASSIQQNSYNEQFF. The CDR3 DNA reads as TGTGCCAGTAGTATACAACAAAATTCCTACAATGAGCAGTTCTTC.

The chain employs TRBV7-9 and TRBJ1-2; the match to TRBD1 covers 7 bases. Germline V CDR1 and CDR2: SEHNR, FQNEAQ (reference sequence). Trimming cost V 5 bases and J 3 bases; bases outside gene matches: 6. This CDR3 comprises 14 residues. Here the CDR3 DNA reads TGTGCCAGCAGCCGTACAGGGGATGACTATGGCTACACCTTC. Protein product: CASSRTGDDYGYTF.

V and J are TRBV23-1 and TRBJ2-1; 14 bases are a match to TRBD2. Being an ORF, TRBV23-1 has a function that is uncertain. The ends lost 2 bases at V and 2 bases at J; junction bases unmatched: 5. There are 18 residues in the CDR3. CDR3: CASSQSSTSGRAYNEQFF. In DNA, the CDR3 is TGCGCCAGCAGTCAAAGTTCGACTAGCGGGAGGGCCTACAATGAGCAGTTCTTC.

This sequence joins TRBV30 and TRBJ2-5; no clear D. This CDR3 comprises 13 residues. CDR1 is GTSNPN and CDR2 is SVGIG in the germline V gene (reference sequence). The V and J ends lost 1 base and 2 bases respectively, with 8 bases between them. The CDR3 DNA sequence: TGTGCCTGGAGTGAAATATTGCAAGAGACCCAGTACTTC. This codes for CAWSEILQETQYF.

The chain uses TRBV7-9 and TRBJ2-7; D remains ambiguous. This CDR3 has 13 amino acids. Germline-derived CDR1 and CDR2 are SEHNR and FQNEAQ (reference sequence). V was pared by 4 bases and J by 0 bases, with 7 bases between. The CDR3 reads CASSSKDSYEQYF. The DNA for the CDR3 is TGTGCCAGCAGCTCTAAAGACTCCTACGAGCAGTACTTC.

This chain uses TRBV5-1 with TRBJ2-7, with a tentative D call TRBD1 (6 bases). This CDR3 region has 16 residues. V shed 3 bases and J shed 1 base, with 17 bases lying between them. Germline V gene lookup returns CDR1 SGHRS and CDR2 YFSETQ. CDR3 DNA: TGCGCCAGCAGCTGGGAATCGGGACAAAAATCCTACGAGCAGTACTTC. It translates to CASSWESGQKSYEQYF.

The gene calls are TRBV16 and TRBJ2-7; possibly TRBD1 for D (6 bases). Germline V lookup: CDR1 KGHSY, CDR2 FQNENV. V lost 2 bases and J 2 bases, leaving 10 bases between the germline ends. This CDR3 spans 14 amino acids. CDR3 sequence: CASSQNRDPYEQYF. The CDR3, as DNA: TGTGCCAGCAGCCAAAACAGGGATCCCTACGAGCAGTACTTC.

The genes are TRBV11-2 and TRBJ2-1; TRBD2 aligns across 9 bases. The V segment lost 8 bases and the J segment 10 bases; nucleotides outside the gene matches: 6. This CDR3 contains 12 residues. Per the germline V gene, CDR1 is SGHAT and CDR2 is FQNNGV. CDR3 protein: CASSLAGVEQFF. The CDR3 nucleotides are TGTGCCAGCTCCTTAGCGGGAGTGGAGCAGTTCTTC.